This T cell receptor (beta chain) was obtained from a study of Graves' ophthalmopathy and Graves' hyperthyroidism. About the research overall: Peripheral blood was collected at initial diagnosis, before any treatment.

In regard to this clonotype: At one boundary the junction diverges from the germline segment, which might be a read error.

CDR1 and CDR2 from the germline V gene are KGHDR and SFDVKD. CDR3 length equals 14 residues. Scientists amplified the TCR beta CDR3 regions from RNA transcripts. Following a first-round RT-PCR that used HTBI primers, a second-round multiplex PCR was carried out. MiXCR was run by TCRdb on the multiplex PCR reads, yielding one entry per CDR3 protein. The table shows some 750,000 distinct CDR3 sequences, with roughly two fifths occurring only once. The clonotype was recovered from an adult man with Graves' ophthalmopathy. The chain links TRBV24-1 to TRBJ1-5, with no clear D. The material sequenced was peripheral blood. The CDR3, as DNA: TGTGCCAGCAGTACCCGAGGGATGGGTCAGCCCCAGCATTTT. This encodes CASSTRGMGQPQHF.